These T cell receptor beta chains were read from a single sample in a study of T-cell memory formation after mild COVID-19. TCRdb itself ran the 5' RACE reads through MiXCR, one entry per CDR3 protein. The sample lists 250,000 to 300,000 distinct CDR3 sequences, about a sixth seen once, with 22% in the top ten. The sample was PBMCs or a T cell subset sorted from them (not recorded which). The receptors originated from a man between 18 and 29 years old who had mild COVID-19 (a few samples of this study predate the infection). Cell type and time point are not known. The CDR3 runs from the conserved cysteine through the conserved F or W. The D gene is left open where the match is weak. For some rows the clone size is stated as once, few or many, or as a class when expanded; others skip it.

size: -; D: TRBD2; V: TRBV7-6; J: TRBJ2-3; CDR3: CASRLTSGGDGTQYF; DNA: TGTGCCAGCAGATTGACTAGCGGGGGGGATGGTACGCAGTATTTT
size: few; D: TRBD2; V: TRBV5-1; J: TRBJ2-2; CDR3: CASSPPTSGRAGELFF; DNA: TGCGCCAGCAGCCCACCGACTAGCGGGAGAGCCGGGGAGCTGTTTTTT
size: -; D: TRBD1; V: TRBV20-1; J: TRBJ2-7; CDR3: CSAREVGTGGYEQYF; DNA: TGCAGTGCTAGGGAAGTGGGGACAGGGGGCTACGAGCAGTACTTC
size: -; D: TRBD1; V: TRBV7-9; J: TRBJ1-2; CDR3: CASSLPTGNAYGYTF; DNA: TGTGCCAGCAGCTTACCGACAGGGAATGCCTATGGCTACACCTTC
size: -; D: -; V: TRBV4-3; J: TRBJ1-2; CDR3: CASSRTRQDLYGYTF; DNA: TGCGCCAGCAGCCGAACTCGACAGGATCTCTATGGCTACACCTTC
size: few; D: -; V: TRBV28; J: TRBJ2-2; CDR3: CASSLSPLFAGELFF; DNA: TGTGCCAGCAGTTTATCGCCCCTGTTCGCCGGGGAGCTGTTTTTT
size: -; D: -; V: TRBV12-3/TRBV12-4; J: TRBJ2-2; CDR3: CASCKQGSGELFF; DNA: TGTGCCAGCTGTAAACAGGGATCCGGGGAGCTGTTTTTT
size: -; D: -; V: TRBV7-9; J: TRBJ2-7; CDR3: CASSLEPISEQYF; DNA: TGTGCCAGCAGCTTAGAGCCCATCTCCGAGCAGTACTTC
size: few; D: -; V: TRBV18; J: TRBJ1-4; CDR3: CASSPGRPALFF; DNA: TGTGCCAGCTCACCCGGACGGCCCGCTCTGTTTTTT
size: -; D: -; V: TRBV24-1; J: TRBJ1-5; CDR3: CATSDSRRDQPQHF; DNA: TGTGCCACCAGTGATTCCAGGAGGGATCAGCCCCAGCATTTT
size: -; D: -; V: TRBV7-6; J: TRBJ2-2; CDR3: CASSLFTGELFF; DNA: TGTGCCAGCAGCTTATTCACCGGGGAGCTGTTTTTT
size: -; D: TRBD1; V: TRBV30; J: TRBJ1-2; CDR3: CAWGSGTGVYGYTF; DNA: TGTGCCTGGGGCTCCGGGACAGGGGTCTATGGCTACACCTTC
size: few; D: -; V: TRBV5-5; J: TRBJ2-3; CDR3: CASSAHLADTQYF; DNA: TGTGCCAGCAGCGCTCACCTAGCGGATACGCAGTATTTT
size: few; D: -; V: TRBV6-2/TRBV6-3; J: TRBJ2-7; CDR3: CASRRAQRSSYEQYF; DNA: TGTGCCAGCAGGCGGGCCCAGCGGTCCTCCTACGAGCAGTACTTC
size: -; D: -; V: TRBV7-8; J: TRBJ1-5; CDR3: CASSWDRFYSNQPQHF; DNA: TGTGCCAGCAGTTGGGACCGGTTCTATAGCAATCAGCCCCAGCATTTT
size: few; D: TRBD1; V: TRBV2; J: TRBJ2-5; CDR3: CASSAPDRGGQETQYF; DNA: TGTGCCAGCAGTGCACCTGACAGGGGTGGCCAAGAGACCCAGTACTTC
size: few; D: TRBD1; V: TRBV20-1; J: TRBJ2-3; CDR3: CSAGRQGNPTDTQYF; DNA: TGCAGTGCCGGACGACAGGGGAACCCCACAGATACGCAGTATTTT
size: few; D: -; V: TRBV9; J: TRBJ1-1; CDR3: CASSPGRAFEAFF; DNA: TGTGCCAGCAGCCCGGGGCGGGCTTTTGAAGCTTTCTTT
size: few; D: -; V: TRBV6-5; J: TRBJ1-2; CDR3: CASSLQGVDGYTF; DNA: TGTGCCAGCAGTTTACAAGGGGTGGATGGCTACACCTTC
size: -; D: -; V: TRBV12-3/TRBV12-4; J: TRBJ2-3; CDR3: CASSSRDIGTDTQYF; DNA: TGTGCCAGCAGTTCCCGGGACATAGGCACAGATACGCAGTATTTT
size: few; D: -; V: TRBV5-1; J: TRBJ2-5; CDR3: CASSLAGHYEETQYF; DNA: TGCGCCAGCAGCTTGGCCGGTCACTATGAGGAGACCCAGTACTTC
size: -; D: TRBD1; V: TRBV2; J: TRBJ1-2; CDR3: CASTPLGTGEGYTF; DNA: TGTGCCAGCACCCCATTAGGGACAGGGGAAGGCTACACCTTC
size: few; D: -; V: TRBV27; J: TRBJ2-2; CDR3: CASSLNPGAGELFF; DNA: TGTGCCAGCAGTTTAAATCCAGGGGCCGGGGAGCTGTTTTTT
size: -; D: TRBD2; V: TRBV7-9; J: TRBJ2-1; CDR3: CASSPVASGVPNEQFF; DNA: TGTGCCAGCAGCCCGGTTGCAAGCGGGGTCCCTAATGAGCAGTTCTTC
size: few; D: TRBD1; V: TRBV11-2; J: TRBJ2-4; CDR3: CASSFTGAYSFQYF; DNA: TGTGCCAGCAGCTTCACAGGGGCCTACAGTTTTCAGTACTTC
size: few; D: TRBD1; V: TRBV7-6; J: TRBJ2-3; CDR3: CASSLSRGYTDTQYF; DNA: TGTGCCAGCAGCTTAAGCAGGGGGTACACAGATACGCAGTATTTT
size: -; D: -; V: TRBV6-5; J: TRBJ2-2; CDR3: CASSTRTVANTGELFF; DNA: TGTGCCAGCAGTACCCGGACAGTCGCGAACACCGGGGAGCTGTTTTTT
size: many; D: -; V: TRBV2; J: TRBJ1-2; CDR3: CASSEEQGGYGYTF; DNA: TGTGCCAGCAGTGAGGAACAGGGAGGCTATGGCTACACCTTC
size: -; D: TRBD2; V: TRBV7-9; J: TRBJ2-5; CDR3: CASSWGTSGEETQYF; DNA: TGTGCCAGCAGCTGGGGGACTAGCGGGGAAGAGACCCAGTACTTC
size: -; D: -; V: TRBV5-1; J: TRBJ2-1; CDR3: CASNPMSLGNEQFF; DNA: TGCGCCAGCAACCCGATGTCTCTGGGGAATGAGCAGTTCTTC
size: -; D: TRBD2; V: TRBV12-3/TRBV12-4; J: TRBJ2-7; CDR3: CASSLSGRVGYEQYF; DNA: TGTGCCAGCAGTTTATCGGGGAGGGTTGGCTACGAGCAGTACTTC
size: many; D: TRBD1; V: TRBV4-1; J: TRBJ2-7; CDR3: CASSSGTGTYEQYF; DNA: TGCGCCAGCAGCTCCGGGACAGGAACCTACGAGCAGTACTTC
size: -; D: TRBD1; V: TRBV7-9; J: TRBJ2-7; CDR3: CASSPRDRRYEQYF; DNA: TGTGCCAGCAGCCCCCGGGACAGGAGGTACGAGCAGTACTTC
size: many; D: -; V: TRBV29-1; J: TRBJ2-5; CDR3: CSVVGLNQETQYF; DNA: TGCAGCGTTGTGGGCCTAAACCAAGAGACCCAGTACTTC
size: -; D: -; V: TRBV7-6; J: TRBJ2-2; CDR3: CASSLVPDSNTGELFF; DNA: TGTGCCAGCAGCTTAGTTCCCGACTCCAACACCGGGGAGCTGTTTTTT
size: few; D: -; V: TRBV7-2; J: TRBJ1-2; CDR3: CASSFRGPDAIGYTF; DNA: TGTGCCAGCAGCTTCAGGGGCCCTGACGCTATTGGCTACACCTTC
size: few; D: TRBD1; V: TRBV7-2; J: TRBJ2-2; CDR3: CASSPWTGVRTGELFF; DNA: TGTGCCAGCAGCCCCTGGACAGGGGTCAGGACCGGGGAGCTGTTTTTT
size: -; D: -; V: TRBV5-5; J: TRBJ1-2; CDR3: CASSLQGMGGYTF; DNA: TGTGCCAGCAGCTTGCAGGGAATGGGTGGCTACACCTTC
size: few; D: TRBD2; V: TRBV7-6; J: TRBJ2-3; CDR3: CASGISGGRDTQYF; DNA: TGTGCCAGCGGAATTAGCGGGGGGAGGGATACGCAGTATTTT
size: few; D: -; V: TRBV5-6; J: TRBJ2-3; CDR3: CASTRGLATDTQYF; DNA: TGTGCCAGCACCCGGGGGCTTGCCACAGATACGCAGTATTTT
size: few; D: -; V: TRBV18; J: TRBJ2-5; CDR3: CASSRQGGVETQYF; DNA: TGTGCCAGCTCCCGCCAGGGAGGAGTTGAGACCCAGTACTTC
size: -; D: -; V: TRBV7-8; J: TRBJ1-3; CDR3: CASSLSRDTIYF; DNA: TGTGCCAGCAGCTTATCCCGGGACACCATATATTTT
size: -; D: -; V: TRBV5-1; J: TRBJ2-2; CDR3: CASSFIGLDTGELFF; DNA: TGCGCCAGCAGCTTCATCGGACTCGACACCGGGGAGCTGTTTTTT
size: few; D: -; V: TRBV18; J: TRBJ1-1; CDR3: CASSRTAVNTEAFF; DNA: TGTGCCAGCTCACGGACGGCAGTGAACACTGAAGCTTTCTTT
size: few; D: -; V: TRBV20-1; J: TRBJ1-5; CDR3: CSASTGQPQHF; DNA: TGCAGTGCTAGTACTGGTCAGCCCCAGCATTTT
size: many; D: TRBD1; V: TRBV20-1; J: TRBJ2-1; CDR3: CSASPSRTGQFF; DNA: TGCAGTGCTTCCCCATCAAGGACAGGGCAGTTCTTC
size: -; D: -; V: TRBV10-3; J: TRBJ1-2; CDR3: CAIRRTAYGYTF; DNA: TGTGCCATCAGACGGACAGCTTATGGCTACACCTTC
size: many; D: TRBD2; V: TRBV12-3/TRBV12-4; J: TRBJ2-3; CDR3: CASSPGGSADTQYF; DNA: TGTGCCAGCAGTCCGGGAGGGAGCGCAGATACGCAGTATTTT
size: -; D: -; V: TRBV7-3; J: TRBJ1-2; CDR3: CASSLSLGNGYTF; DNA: TGTGCCAGCAGCTTAAGTCTAGGGAATGGCTACACCTTC
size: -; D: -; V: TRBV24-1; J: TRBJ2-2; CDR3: CATSHFGGNTGELFF; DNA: TGTGCCACCAGCCACTTTGGGGGTAACACCGGGGAGCTGTTTTTT
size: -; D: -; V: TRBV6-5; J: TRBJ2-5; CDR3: CASSYLRGGGQETQYF; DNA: TGTGCCAGCAGTTACTTGCGGGGAGGTGGGCAAGAGACCCAGTACTTC